What follows is one T cell receptor (beta chain) and its context. Its target is unknown. Profiling relied on immunoSEQ multiplex PCR, and the TCRdb table lists in-frame clones only, not all of them. This sample has about 27,000 clones, with over 75% found just once. These data are taken from a study of OX40 agonist ivuxolimab in advanced cancers. Study at large: Ivuxolimab is a fully human IgG2 antibody that activates OX40 (CD134). General observations from the study: Some nonresponders likewise displayed low normalized T-cell clonal expansion.

Germline V gene data show CDR1 as MGHRA and CDR2 as YSYEKL. The V gene lost 0 bases and the J gene lost 8 bases, with 16 bases spanning the gap. The CDR3 is 15 residues long. The sequence derives from an adult with an advanced solid tumor such as melanoma, head and neck, liver or kidney cancer. The sample here was CD4+ or CD8+ T cells sorted from blood, taken in a trial of the OX40 agonist ivuxolimab. This rearrangement joins TRBV4-1 to TRBJ1-2, with unresolved D. CDR3 coding DNA: TGCGCCAGCAGCCAAGAATACGGAAGCGGACGCGGCTACACCTTC. This translates into CASSQEYGSGRGYTF.